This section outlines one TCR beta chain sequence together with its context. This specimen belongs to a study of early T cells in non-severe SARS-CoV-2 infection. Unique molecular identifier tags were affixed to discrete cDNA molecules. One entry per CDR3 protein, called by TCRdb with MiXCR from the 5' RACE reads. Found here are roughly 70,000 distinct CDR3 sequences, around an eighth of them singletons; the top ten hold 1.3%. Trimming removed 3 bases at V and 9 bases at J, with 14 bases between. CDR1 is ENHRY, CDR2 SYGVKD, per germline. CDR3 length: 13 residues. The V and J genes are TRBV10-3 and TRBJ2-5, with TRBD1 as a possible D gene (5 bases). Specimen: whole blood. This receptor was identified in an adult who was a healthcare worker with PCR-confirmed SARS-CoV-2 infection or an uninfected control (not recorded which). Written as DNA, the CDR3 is TGTGCCATCAGTGAATGGACGGACACGTCCCAGTACTTC. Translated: CAISEWTDTSQYF.